The present T cell receptor (beta chain) was sequenced within a study of regulatory T cells in long-lasting Graves disease. At the level of the study: Less than 3 months of antithyroid drugs had been taken by newly diagnosed Graves' patients.

The CDR3 contains 16 residues. The V gene's germline CDR1 is SQVTM and CDR2 ANQGSEA. Losses at the gene ends were 0 bases for V and 2 bases for J; bases not matched to a gene: 5. This clonotype turned up a few times. Time point noted: newly diagnosed GD, antithyroid drugs for less than 3 months. After RNA was extracted from PBMCs, the TCR library was made from it. CDR3-region Arm-PCR and iRepertoire HTBI primers produced the TCR beta libraries. TCRdb reanalysed the multiplex PCR reads using MiXCR and keeps one entry per CDR3 protein. There are 400,000 to 650,000 distinct CDR3 sequences in the sample; about 16% occur only once, and around a quarter lies in the top ten. These data were also filed under a second study, of T cells in Graves' hyperthyroidism and ophthalmopathy.

This rearrangement joins TRBV29-1 to TRBJ2-3; TRBD2 agrees at 10 bases. This clonotype originated in a woman aged 35 to 60 with Graves disease. The source material was peripheral blood mononuclear cells (PBMCs), sampled at new diagnosis, from a patient treated with antithyroid drugs. CDR3 protein: CSVEEGLAGATDTQYF. The DNA for the CDR3 is TGCAGCGTTGAAGAAGGGCTAGCGGGGGCCACAGATACGCAGTATTTT.